This record looks at one T cell receptor beta chain sequence and its context. This entry belongs to a study of cytomegalovirus exposure and HLA in healthy donors. Libraries were prepared by immunoSEQ multiplex PCR; TCRdb keeps only in-frame clonotypes and omits some of them. The repertoire holds some 130,000 clones, with about 80% as singletons. The V and J ends lost 5 bases and 6 bases, in that order; junction bases with no gene match: 4. CDR1 is SGHTA and CDR2 is FQGNSA in the germline V gene. The CDR3 has 13 residues. Sequencing used PBMCs. The sequence came from a man younger than 40 in good health and CMV-seropositive. The V gene is TRBV7-2, the J gene TRBJ1-5; 7 nucleotides agree with TRBD1. This CDR3 reads CASSRDSFQPQHF. The CDR3 DNA follows: TGTGCCAGCAGCCGGGACAGCTTTCAGCCCCAGCATTTT.